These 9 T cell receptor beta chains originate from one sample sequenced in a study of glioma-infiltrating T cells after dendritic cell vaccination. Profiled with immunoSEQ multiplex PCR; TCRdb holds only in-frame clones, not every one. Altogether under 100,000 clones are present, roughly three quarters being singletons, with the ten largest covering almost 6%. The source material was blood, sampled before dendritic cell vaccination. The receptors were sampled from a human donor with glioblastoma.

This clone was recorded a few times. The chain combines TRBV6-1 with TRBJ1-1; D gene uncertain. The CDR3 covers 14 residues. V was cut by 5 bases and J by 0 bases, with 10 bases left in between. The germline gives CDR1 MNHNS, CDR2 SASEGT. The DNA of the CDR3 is TGTGCCAGCAGTTATCTCGCAGTGAACACTGAAGCTTTCTTT. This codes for CASSYLAVNTEAFF.

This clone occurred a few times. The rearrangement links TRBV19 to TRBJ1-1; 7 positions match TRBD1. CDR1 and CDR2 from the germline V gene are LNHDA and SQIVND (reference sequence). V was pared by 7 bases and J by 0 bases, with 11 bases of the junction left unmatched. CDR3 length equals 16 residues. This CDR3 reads CASTHQGVPVNTEAFF. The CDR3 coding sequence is TGTGCCAGTACCCACCAGGGGGTCCCGGTGAACACTGAAGCTTTCTTT.

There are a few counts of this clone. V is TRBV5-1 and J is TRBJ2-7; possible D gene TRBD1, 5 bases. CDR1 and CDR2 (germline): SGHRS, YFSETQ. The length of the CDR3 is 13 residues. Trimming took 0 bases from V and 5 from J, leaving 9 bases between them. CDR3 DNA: TGCGCCAGCAGCTTGGGTGGGGCTGACGAGCAGTACTTC. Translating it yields CASSLGGADEQYF.

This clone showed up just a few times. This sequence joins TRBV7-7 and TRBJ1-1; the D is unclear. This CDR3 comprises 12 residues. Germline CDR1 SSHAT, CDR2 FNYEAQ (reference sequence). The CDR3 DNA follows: TGTGCTCTCGAGGTTGCGAAGGCTGAAGCTTTCTTT. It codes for CALEVAKAEAFF. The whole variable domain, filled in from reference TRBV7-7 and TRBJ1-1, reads GAGVSQSPRYKVTKRGQDVTLRCDPISSHATLYWYQQALGQGPEFLTYFNYEAQPDKSGLPSDRFSAERPEGSISTLTIQRTEQRDSAMYRCALEVAKAEAFFGQGTRLTVV.

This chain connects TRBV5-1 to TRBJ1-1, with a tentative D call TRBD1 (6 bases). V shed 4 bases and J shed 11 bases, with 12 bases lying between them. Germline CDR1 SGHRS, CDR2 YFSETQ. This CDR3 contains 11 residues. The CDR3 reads CASSLTGLAFF. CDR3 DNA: TGCGCCAGCAGCCTAACAGGGCTGGCTTTCTTT.

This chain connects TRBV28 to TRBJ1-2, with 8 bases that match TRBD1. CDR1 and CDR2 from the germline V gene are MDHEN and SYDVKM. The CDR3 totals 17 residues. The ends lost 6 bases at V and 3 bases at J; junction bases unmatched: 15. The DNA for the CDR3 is TGTGCCAGCAGAATACCAGGGGGCGCAGGCTGGGACTATGGCTACACCTTC. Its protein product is CASRIPGGAGWDYGYTF.

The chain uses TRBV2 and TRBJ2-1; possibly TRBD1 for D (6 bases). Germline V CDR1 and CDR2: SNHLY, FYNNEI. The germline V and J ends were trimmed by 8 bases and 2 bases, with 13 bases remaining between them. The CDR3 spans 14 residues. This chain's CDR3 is CASGRGYTYNEQFF. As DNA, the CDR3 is TGTGCCAGCGGCAGGGGATACACCTACAATGAGCAGTTCTTC.

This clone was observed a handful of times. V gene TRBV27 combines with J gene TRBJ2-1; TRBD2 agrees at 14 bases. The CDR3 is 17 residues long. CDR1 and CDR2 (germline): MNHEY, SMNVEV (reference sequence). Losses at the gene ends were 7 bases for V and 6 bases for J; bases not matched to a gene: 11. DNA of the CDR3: TGTGCCAGCACCGCCTCGCACGGACTAGCGGGAGGCAATGAGCAGTTCTTC. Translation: CASTASHGLAGGNEQFF.

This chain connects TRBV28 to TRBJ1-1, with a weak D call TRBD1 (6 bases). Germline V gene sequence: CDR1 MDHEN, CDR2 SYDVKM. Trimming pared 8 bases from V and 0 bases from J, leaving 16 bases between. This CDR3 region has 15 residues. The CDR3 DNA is TGTGCCAGCCGGGGGGCAGAAGCTTTGAACACTGAAGCTTTCTTT. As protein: CASRGAEALNTEAFF.